The source of this TCR beta chain is a study of cytomegalovirus exposure and HLA in healthy donors. Study-wide points: Data from an earlier analysis indicated that most TCR beta V segments were productive either about 87% or about 30% of the time. In a later analysis, at a false discovery rate of 0.05, roughly 17,000 TCR beta sequences matched HLA alleles. Reportedly, a later analysis found an Asian-associated ancestry cluster had fewer N-insertions than the roughly 670-donor mean. One variant, a missense change in DCLRE1C, was linked in a later analysis to TCR beta V- and J-gene trimming.

A few counts support this clone. Its antigen is currently unknown. The V gene's germline CDR1 is MGHRA and CDR2 YSYEKL. This CDR3 contains 16 residues. Trimming removed 0 bases at V and 3 bases at J, with 15 bases between. The study ran its PCR with 60 Vbeta and 13 Jbeta primers. The repertoire was sequenced with immunoSEQ multiplex PCR; TCRdb's copy has only in-frame clones and lacks some. This table has 110,000 or so clones, 70% to 85% appearing once. This TCR came from a man younger than 30 in good health and CMV-seropositive. J is TRBJ2-7 and V is TRBV4-1; D is perhaps TRBD2 (5 bases). Sequencing input: PBMCs. The CDR3 here is CASSQEWTLARYEQYF. In DNA form, the CDR3 reads TGCGCCAGCAGCCAAGAATGGACCCTAGCCCGCTACGAGCAGTACTTC.